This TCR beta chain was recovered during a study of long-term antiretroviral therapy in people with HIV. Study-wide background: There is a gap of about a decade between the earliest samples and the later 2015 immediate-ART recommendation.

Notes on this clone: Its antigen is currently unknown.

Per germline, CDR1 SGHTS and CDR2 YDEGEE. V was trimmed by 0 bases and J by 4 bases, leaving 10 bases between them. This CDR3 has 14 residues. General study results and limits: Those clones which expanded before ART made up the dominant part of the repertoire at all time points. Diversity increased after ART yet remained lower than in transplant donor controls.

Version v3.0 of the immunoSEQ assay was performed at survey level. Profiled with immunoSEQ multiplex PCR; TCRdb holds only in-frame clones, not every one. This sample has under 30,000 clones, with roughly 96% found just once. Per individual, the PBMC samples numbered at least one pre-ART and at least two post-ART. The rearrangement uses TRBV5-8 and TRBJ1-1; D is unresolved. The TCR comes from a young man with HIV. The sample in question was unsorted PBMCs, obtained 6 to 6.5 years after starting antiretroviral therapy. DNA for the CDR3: TGTGCCAGCAGCTTGGAAGGAGGAACCACTGAAGCTTTCTTT. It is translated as CASSLEGGTTEAFF.